The rows below give T cell receptor beta chains drawn from one sample of a study of early T cells in non-severe SARS-CoV-2 infection. TCRdb independently ran MiXCR on the 5' RACE reads; one entry per CDR3 protein. The sample shows 25,000 to 30,000 distinct CDR3 sequences, less than 10% of them seen only once. Sequenced input: whole blood. The source is an adult who was a healthcare worker with PCR-confirmed SARS-CoV-2 infection or an uninfected control (not recorded which). CDR3s include the opening cysteine and the closing phenylalanine or tryptophan. Fields, in order: clone size, V gene, D gene, J gene, CDR3 protein, CDR3 DNA. A D gene is named only where the DNA matches it firmly. Clone size reads once, few, many, or a class if the clone is expanded.

clone_size: few
v_call: TRBV6-4
d_call: .
j_call: TRBJ2-3
cdr3_aa: CASSDGGSGTGSSGGPADTQYF
cdr3_nt: TGTGCCAGCAGTGACGGAGGGTCCGGGACAGGGAGCAGCGGGGGGCCAGCAGATACGCAGTATTTT

clone_size: many
v_call: TRBV20-1
d_call: .
j_call: TRBJ2-5
cdr3_aa: CSARDYHRQHQETQYF
cdr3_nt: TGCAGTGCTAGAGATTATCATCGACAGCACCAAGAGACCCAGTACTTC